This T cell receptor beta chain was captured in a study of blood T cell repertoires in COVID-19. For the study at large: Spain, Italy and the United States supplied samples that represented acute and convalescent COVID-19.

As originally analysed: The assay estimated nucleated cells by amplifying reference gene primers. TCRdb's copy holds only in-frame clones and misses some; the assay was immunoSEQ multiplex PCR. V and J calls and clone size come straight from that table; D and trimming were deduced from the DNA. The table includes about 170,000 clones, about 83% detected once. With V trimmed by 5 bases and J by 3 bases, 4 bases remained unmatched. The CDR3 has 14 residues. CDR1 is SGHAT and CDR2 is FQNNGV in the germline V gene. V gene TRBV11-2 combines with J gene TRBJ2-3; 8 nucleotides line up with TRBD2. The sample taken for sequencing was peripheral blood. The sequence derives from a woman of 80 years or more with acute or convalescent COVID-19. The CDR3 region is CASSVQRETDTQYF. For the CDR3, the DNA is TGTGCCAGCAGCGTGCAGCGGGAGACAGATACGCAGTATTTT.